This T cell receptor (beta chain) was profiled in a study of cytomegalovirus exposure and HLA in healthy donors. In the PCR, 60 Vbeta and 13 Jbeta primers were used. Using immunoSEQ multiplex PCR, the repertoire was profiled, and TCRdb retains in-frame clones only, with some absent. Of 160,000 or so clones in the sample, approximately 77% were seen once. The V gene end was trimmed by 1 base and the J gene end by 6 bases; junction bases not matched to a gene: 11. Germline CDR1 is SGHTA and CDR2 is FQGTGA. There are 16 residues in the CDR3. Regarding the study as a whole: Roughly even sequencing depth across donors was the assumption behind the presence/absence analyses. Excluded were some V segments that proved indistinguishable, including TRBV6-2 and TRBV6-3. For most TCR beta V segments, an earlier analysis put the productive rate at about 87% or about 30% of the time.

This clone was recorded once. Its antigen remains unidentified. This clonotype was sampled from a man aged 25 to 45 in good health and CMV-seropositive. Material: PBMCs. The genes are TRBV7-3 and TRBJ1-2; TRBD1 matches 7 bases. The CDR3 nucleotides are TGTGCCAGCAGCTTAATAGCCGACAGGGTGGAAAATGGCTACACCTTC. The encoded protein is CASSLIADRVENGYTF.